The 2 T cell receptor beta chains given below trace back to one sample, sequenced in a study of blood T cell repertoires in COVID-19. Profiled with immunoSEQ multiplex PCR; TCRdb holds only in-frame clones, not every one. Of about 410,000 clones detected, roughly 88% appear once; the ten largest clones hold roughly 1.4%. The sequenced sample consisted of peripheral blood. All receptors derive from a woman in her 30s with active or convalescent COVID-19.

V gene TRBV27 combines with J gene TRBJ1-1, with D unclear. This CDR3 contains 14 residues. CDR1 and CDR2 from the germline V gene are MNHEY and SMNVEV (reference sequence). Trimming stripped 8 bases from V and 5 bases from J, with 18 bases between. This chain's CDR3 is CASSTPGEATEAFF. Written as DNA, the CDR3 is TGTGCCAGCTCCACCCCCGGGGAGGCTACTGAAGCTTTCTTT.

Notes on this clone: Other DNA variants within this sample encode the same CDR3. The rearrangement links TRBV29-1 to TRBJ1-5, with TRBD1 identical over 8 bases. V lost 6 bases, J lost 2 bases, and 3 bases stayed unmatched. The CDR3 sequence is 13 residues long. Per the germline V gene, CDR1 is SQVTM and CDR2 is ANQGSEA. The CDR3, as DNA: TGCAGCGTCGCAGGGGGCGGCAATCAGCCCCAGCATTTT. Protein product: CSVAGGGNQPQHF.